The sequence of this T cell receptor beta chain was determined in a study of blood T cell repertoires in COVID-19. As for the study in general: T cells, B-cell-depleted T cells, or PBMCs supplied cDNA or gDNA.

Original processing notes: Amplification with reference gene primers provided the estimates of nucleated cell counts. Sequencing was performed with immunoSEQ multiplex PCR; in TCRdb, only in-frame clones are kept and a portion is missing. V and J calls and clone size are given by that table; D and trimming were obtained from the DNA. Of roughly 400,000 clones in the sample, about 88% were seen once. V was cut by 5 bases and J by 14 bases, with 14 bases left in between. This CDR3 has 11 amino acids. Germline V lookup: CDR1 SGHRS, CDR2 YFSETQ. Source material: PBMCs or T cells enriched from blood (not recorded which). The chain has TRBV5-1 and TRBJ2-1; D not resolved. The clonotype was recovered from a woman aged 18-35 years who had been exposed to COVID-19. The CDR3 nucleotides are TGCGCCAGCAGAGGAAGCCTGGGCAAGTTCTTC. This codes for CASRGSLGKFF.